One and the same sample provided the 5 T cell receptor beta chains below, sequenced in a study of blood T cell repertoires in COVID-19. Clones were read by immunoSEQ multiplex PCR, and TCRdb kept only the in-frame ones, dropping some. The sample includes roughly 240,000 clones, 86% of them seen just once. The sequenced material came from peripheral blood. These receptors all come from a woman of 80 years or more with COVID-19, enrolled during active disease.

The chain is built from TRBV14 and TRBJ1-2, with D possibly matching TRBD1 (6 bases). V gave up 0 bases and J gave up 4 bases, with 9 bases separating them. The CDR3 consists of 14 residues. Germline CDR1 is SGHDN and CDR2 is FVKESK. The CDR3 loop reads CASSQDDRIYGYTF. CDR3 DNA: TGTGCCAGCAGCCAAGATGACAGGATCTATGGCTACACCTTC.

The V call is TRBV30, the J call TRBJ2-7, with 7 bases aligning to TRBD1. J lost 3 bases, V lost 3 bases, and 8 bases had no gene match. The CDR3 length is 14 residues. The germline V gene encodes CDR1 GTSNPN and CDR2 SVGIG (reference sequence). CDR3 nucleotides: TGTGCCTGGAGGGTTACAGGGGCCAACTACGAGCAGTACTTC. Translating it yields CAWRVTGANYEQYF.

This chain uses TRBV28 with TRBJ1-6, with D unclear. V was trimmed by 2 bases and J by 9 bases, leaving 11 bases between them. The germline CDR1 and CDR2 sequences are MDHEN and SYDVKM. The CDR3 loop spans 14 amino acids. CDR3 sequence reads: CASSLNPRISPLHF. DNA for the CDR3: TGTGCCAGCAGTTTAAATCCCAGAATTTCACCCCTCCACTTT.

This clone has a handful of counts. The V and J genes are TRBV6-5 and TRBJ2-7; weak D call: TRBD2 (5 bases). The germline V gene encodes CDR1 MNHEY and CDR2 SVGAGI. With 2 bases removed from V and 3 bases from J, the gap between germline ends came to 11 bases. This CDR3 has 14 residues. CDR3 nucleotides: TGTGCCAGCAGTTACAGGCCGGGAATCTACGAGCAGTACTTC. Translating gives CASSYRPGIYEQYF.

This clone has just one count. The rearrangement links TRBV28 to TRBJ1-5; D is ambiguous. V was cut by 2 bases and J by 0 bases, with 8 bases left in between. This CDR3 has 15 amino acids. Per germline, CDR1 MDHEN and CDR2 SYDVKM. The CDR3 DNA is TGTGCCAGCAGTTTAAACAGTTATAGCAATCAGCCCCAGCATTTT. This sequence encodes CASSLNSYSNQPQHF.